This T cell receptor beta chain emerged from a study of cytomegalovirus exposure and HLA in healthy donors. The study, taken as a whole, reports: In a later analysis, common viral pathogens appeared linked to several of the most significant clusters. Data from an earlier analysis indicated that most TCR beta V segments were productive either about 90% or about 30% of the time. The classifier reportedly diagnosed cytomegalovirus status with high specificity and sensitivity.

V was pared by 1 base and J by 12 bases, with 10 bases of the junction left unmatched. Germline lookup yields CDR1 GTSNPN and CDR2 SVGIG (reference sequence). The CDR3 totals 13 residues. The PCR used 60 Vbeta and 13 Jbeta primers. Method: immunoSEQ multiplex PCR; TCRdb's copy keeps in-frame clones and lacks some. The sample yields 130,000 or so clones, approximately 78% seen once. Concerning this clone: Its cognate antigen is unknown.

The gene calls are TRBV30 and TRBJ1-1; 8 positions agree with TRBD1. Sequencing was performed on PBMCs. The sequence was collected from a man between 18 and 29 years old in good health and CMV-seropositive. The CDR3 loop reads CAWSGAGGLIPFF. As DNA, the CDR3 is TGTGCCTGGAGTGGGGCAGGGGGCTTGATTCCTTTCTTT.